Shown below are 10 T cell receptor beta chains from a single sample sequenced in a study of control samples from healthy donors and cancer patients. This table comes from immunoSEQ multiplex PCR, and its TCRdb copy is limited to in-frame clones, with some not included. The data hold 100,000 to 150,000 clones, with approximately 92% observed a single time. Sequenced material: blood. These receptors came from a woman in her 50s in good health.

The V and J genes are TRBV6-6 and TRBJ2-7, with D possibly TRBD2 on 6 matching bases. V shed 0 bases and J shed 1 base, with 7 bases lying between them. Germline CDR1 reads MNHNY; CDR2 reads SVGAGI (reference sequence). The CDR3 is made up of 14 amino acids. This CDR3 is CASSYSEGSYEQYF. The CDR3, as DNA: TGTGCCAGCAGTTACTCGGAGGGTTCCTACGAGCAGTACTTC.

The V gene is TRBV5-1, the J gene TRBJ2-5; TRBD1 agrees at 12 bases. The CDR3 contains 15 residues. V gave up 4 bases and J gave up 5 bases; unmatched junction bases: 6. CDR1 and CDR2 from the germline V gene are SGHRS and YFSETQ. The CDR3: CASSQGTGGGETQYF. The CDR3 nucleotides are TGCGCCAGCAGCCAAGGGACAGGGGGCGGGGAGACCCAGTACTTC.

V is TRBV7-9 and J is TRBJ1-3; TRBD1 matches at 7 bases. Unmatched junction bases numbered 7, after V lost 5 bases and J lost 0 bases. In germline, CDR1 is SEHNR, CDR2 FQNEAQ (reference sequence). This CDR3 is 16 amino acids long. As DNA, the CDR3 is TGTGCCAGCAGCCCGGACAGGCTCTCCTCTGGAAACACCATATATTTT. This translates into CASSPDRLSSGNTIYF.

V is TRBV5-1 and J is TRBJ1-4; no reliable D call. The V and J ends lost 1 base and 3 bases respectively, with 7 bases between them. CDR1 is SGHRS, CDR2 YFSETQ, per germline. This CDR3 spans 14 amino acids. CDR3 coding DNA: TGCGCCAGCAGCTTGCCGGACCCTAATGAAAAACTGTTTTTT. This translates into CASSLPDPNEKLFF.

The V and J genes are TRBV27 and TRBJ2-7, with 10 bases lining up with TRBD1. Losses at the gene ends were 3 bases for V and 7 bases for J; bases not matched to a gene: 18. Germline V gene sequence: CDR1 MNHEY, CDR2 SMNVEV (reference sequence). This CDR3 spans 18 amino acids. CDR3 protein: CASSFRGQGVAVLYEQYF. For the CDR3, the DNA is TGTGCCAGCAGTTTCCGCGGACAGGGGGTGGCGGTTTTGTATGAGCAGTACTTC.

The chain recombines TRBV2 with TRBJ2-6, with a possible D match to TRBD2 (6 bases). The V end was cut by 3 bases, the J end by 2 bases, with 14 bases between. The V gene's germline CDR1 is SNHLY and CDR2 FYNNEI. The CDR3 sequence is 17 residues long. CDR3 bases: TGTGCCAGCAGTGATTGGAGGGTGGTGACTGGGGCCAACGTCCTGACTTTC. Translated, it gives CASSDWRVVTGANVLTF.

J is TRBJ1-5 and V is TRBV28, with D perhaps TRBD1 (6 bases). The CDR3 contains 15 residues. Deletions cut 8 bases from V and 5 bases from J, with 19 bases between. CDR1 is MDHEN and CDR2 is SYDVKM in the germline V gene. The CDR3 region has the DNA TGTGCCAGCGGGAGAGGCAGGGGCCGCGATCAGCCCCAGCATTTT. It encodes CASGRGRGRDQPQHF.

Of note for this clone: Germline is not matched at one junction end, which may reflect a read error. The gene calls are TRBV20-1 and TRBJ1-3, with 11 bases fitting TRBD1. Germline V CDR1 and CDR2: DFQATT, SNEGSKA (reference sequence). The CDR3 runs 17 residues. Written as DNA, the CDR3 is TGCAGTGCTCGTGGACAGGGGGCTGGTATTTCTGGAAGCACCATATATTTT. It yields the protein CSARGQGAGISGSTIYF.

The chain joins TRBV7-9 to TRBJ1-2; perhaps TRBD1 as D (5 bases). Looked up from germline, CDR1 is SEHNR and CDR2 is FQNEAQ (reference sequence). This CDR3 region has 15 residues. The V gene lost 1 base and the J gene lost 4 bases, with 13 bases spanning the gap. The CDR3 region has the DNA TGTGCCAGCAGCTTAGACTTCGGGGGGAGCTATGGCTACACCTTC. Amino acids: CASSLDFGGSYGYTF.

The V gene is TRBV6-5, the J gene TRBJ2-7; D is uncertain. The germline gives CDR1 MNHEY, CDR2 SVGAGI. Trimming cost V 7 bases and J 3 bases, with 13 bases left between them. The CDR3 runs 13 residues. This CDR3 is CASIREFRYEQYF. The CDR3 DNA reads TGTGCCAGCATCCGTGAGTTCCGCTACGAGCAGTACTTC.